These T cell receptor beta chains were read from a single sample in a study of cytomegalovirus exposure and HLA in healthy donors. Generated by immunoSEQ multiplex PCR, the TCRdb table keeps only in-frame clones and is missing some. This sample has 140,000 or so clones, with around 90% found just once. Sequenced sample: PBMCs. The receptor source for this set is a woman in her thirties or forties in good health and CMV-seronegative. Both conserved end residues are part of each CDR3. The order of the fields is clone size, D gene, J gene, V gene, CDR3 protein, CDR3 DNA. A D gene is named only where the DNA matches it firmly. Not every row has a clone size; where given, it reads once, few, many or a size class.

clone_size: -; d_call: -; j_call: TRBJ2-3; v_call: TRBV7-9; cdr3_aa: CASSPISTDTQYF; cdr3_nt: TGTGCCAGCAGCCCCATTAGCACAGATACGCAGTATTTT
clone_size: -; d_call: TRBD2; j_call: TRBJ2-1; v_call: TRBV6-4; cdr3_aa: CASSDTRLAGLGKNEQFF; cdr3_nt: TGTGCCAGCAGTGACACGCGACTAGCGGGATTGGGAAAGAATGAGCAGTTCTTC
clone_size: once; d_call: TRBD1; j_call: TRBJ1-1; v_call: TRBV28; cdr3_aa: CASSSGQGARRGAFF; cdr3_nt: TGTGCCAGCAGTTCCGGACAGGGGGCGCGTCGGGGAGCTTTCTTT
clone_size: few; d_call: -; j_call: TRBJ2-3; v_call: TRBV7-2; cdr3_aa: CASSLGWLAGDTQYF; cdr3_nt: TGTGCCAGCAGCTTAGGTTGGCTAGCCGGAGATACGCAGTATTTT
clone_size: -; d_call: TRBD2; j_call: TRBJ2-3; v_call: TRBV10-3; cdr3_aa: CAISVSAGSPRGTDTQYF; cdr3_nt: TGTGCCATCAGTGTATCAGCGGGATCGCCACGGGGCACAGATACGCAGTATTTT
clone_size: -; d_call: TRBD2; j_call: TRBJ2-1; v_call: TRBV5-1; cdr3_aa: CASSLAAGAANEQFF; cdr3_nt: TGCGCCAGCAGCTTGGCAGCGGGAGCAGCCAATGAGCAGTTCTTC
clone_size: -; d_call: TRBD2; j_call: TRBJ2-1; v_call: TRBV5-1; cdr3_aa: CASGGLAGGSSYNEQFF; cdr3_nt: TGCGCCAGCGGGGGGCTAGCGGGAGGAAGCTCCTACAATGAGCAGTTCTTC
clone_size: once; d_call: TRBD2; j_call: TRBJ2-7; v_call: TRBV5-1; cdr3_aa: CASSYHSGAAYEQYF; cdr3_nt: TGCGCCAGCAGCTATCATAGCGGGGCTGCCTACGAGCAGTACTTC
clone_size: -; d_call: TRBD1; j_call: TRBJ1-6; v_call: TRBV6-5; cdr3_aa: CASSPTGGYSPLHF; cdr3_nt: TGTGCCAGCAGTCCCACAGGGGGCTATTCACCCCTCCACTTT
clone_size: -; d_call: TRBD2; j_call: TRBJ2-7; v_call: TRBV9; cdr3_aa: CASSVSSGRTKFYEQYF; cdr3_nt: TGTGCCAGCAGCGTCTCTAGCGGGCGGACCAAGTTCTACGAGCAGTACTTC
clone_size: -; d_call: -; j_call: TRBJ2-3; v_call: TRBV27; cdr3_aa: CASSLTVTDTQYF; cdr3_nt: TGTGCCAGCAGTTTAACAGTCACAGATACGCAGTATTTT
clone_size: -; d_call: -; j_call: TRBJ2-7; v_call: TRBV7-9; cdr3_aa: CSSSLGPYEQYF; cdr3_nt: TGTTCCAGCAGCTTAGGGCCTTACGAGCAGTACTTC
clone_size: -; d_call: TRBD2; j_call: TRBJ2-1; v_call: TRBV11-2; cdr3_aa: CASSTRGLAGGVNEQFF; cdr3_nt: TGTGCCAGCAGCACTCGGGGGCTAGCGGGAGGGGTCAATGAGCAGTTCTTC
clone_size: few; d_call: -; j_call: TRBJ1-1; v_call: TRBV2; cdr3_aa: CASRGAQNTEAFF; cdr3_nt: TGTGCCAGCAGAGGGGCCCAGAACACTGAAGCTTTCTTT
clone_size: -; d_call: -; j_call: TRBJ2-3; v_call: TRBV7-2; cdr3_aa: CASSLGPSPDTQYF; cdr3_nt: TGTGCCAGCAGCTTAGGTCCTAGTCCAGATACGCAGTATTTT
clone_size: -; d_call: -; j_call: TRBJ2-7; v_call: TRBV11-1; cdr3_aa: CASSFTAGPYEQYF; cdr3_nt: TGTGCCAGCAGCTTCACAGCGGGTCCCTACGAGCAGTACTTC
clone_size: once; d_call: -; j_call: TRBJ1-5; v_call: TRBV6-5; cdr3_aa: CASSYSGRQPQHF; cdr3_nt: TGTGCCAGCAGTTACTCGGGGCGCCAGCCCCAGCATTTT
clone_size: -; d_call: TRBD2; j_call: TRBJ2-1; v_call: TRBV5-4; cdr3_aa: CASSSPGGDYYNEQFF; cdr3_nt: TGTGCCAGCAGCTCCCCTGGCGGGGACTACTACAATGAGCAGTTCTTC
clone_size: -; d_call: TRBD1; j_call: TRBJ2-2; v_call: TRBV9; cdr3_aa: CASSTPGTGGMVGELFF; cdr3_nt: TGTGCCAGCAGCACCCCCGGGACAGGGGGTATGGTCGGGGAGCTGTTTTTT
clone_size: -; d_call: TRBD1; j_call: TRBJ2-3; v_call: TRBV5-4; cdr3_aa: CASSGETGATDTQYF; cdr3_nt: TGTGCCAGCAGTGGGGAGACAGGGGCGACAGATACGCAGTATTTT
clone_size: -; d_call: -; j_call: TRBJ2-3; v_call: TRBV7-9; cdr3_aa: CASSLDWSTDTQYF; cdr3_nt: TGTGCCAGCAGCTTGGACTGGAGCACAGATACGCAGTATTTT
clone_size: once; d_call: TRBD2; j_call: TRBJ2-7; v_call: TRBV10-3; cdr3_aa: CAISGGLAEVYEQYF; cdr3_nt: TGTGCCATCAGTGGGGGACTAGCGGAAGTCTACGAGCAGTACTTC
clone_size: -; d_call: -; j_call: TRBJ1-5; v_call: TRBV19; cdr3_aa: CASRIQGWGNQPQHF; cdr3_nt: TGTGCCAGTAGGATACAGGGATGGGGCAATCAGCCCCAGCATTTT
clone_size: -; d_call: TRBD1; j_call: TRBJ2-1; v_call: TRBV6-6; cdr3_aa: CASRHRDSPNEQFF; cdr3_nt: TGTGCCAGCAGGCACCGGGACAGTCCGAATGAGCAGTTCTTC
clone_size: -; d_call: -; j_call: TRBJ2-2; v_call: TRBV7-9; cdr3_aa: CSSSFRGGELFF; cdr3_nt: TGTTCCAGCAGCTTCCGGGGTGGGGAGCTGTTTTTT
clone_size: once; d_call: TRBD1; j_call: TRBJ2-5; v_call: TRBV5-1; cdr3_aa: CASSQQGALQETQYF; cdr3_nt: TGCGCCAGCAGCCAACAGGGGGCCCTCCAAGAGACCCAGTACTTC
clone_size: -; d_call: TRBD2; j_call: TRBJ2-7; v_call: TRBV11-2; cdr3_aa: CASSLEGTSGGSEQYF; cdr3_nt: TGTGCCAGCAGCTTAGAGGGGACTAGCGGGGGGAGCGAGCAGTACTTC
clone_size: once; d_call: -; j_call: TRBJ2-3; v_call: TRBV6-6; cdr3_aa: CASNKGLPIQADTQYF; cdr3_nt: TGTGCCAGCAACAAGGGACTTCCGATACAGGCAGATACGCAGTATTTT
clone_size: -; d_call: -; j_call: TRBJ2-4; v_call: TRBV11-2; cdr3_aa: CASSSLGGRYKNIQYF; cdr3_nt: TGTGCCAGCAGTTCTCTGGGAGGACGATACAAAAACATTCAGTACTTC
clone_size: -; d_call: TRBD2; j_call: TRBJ2-1; v_call: TRBV4-2; cdr3_aa: CASSPWTSGMYEQFF; cdr3_nt: TGTGCCAGCAGCCCGTGGACTAGCGGGATGTATGAGCAGTTCTTC
clone_size: -; d_call: -; j_call: TRBJ1-6; v_call: TRBV4-3; cdr3_aa: CASSQDQADSPLHF; cdr3_nt: TGCGCCAGCAGCCAAGATCAGGCCGATTCACCCCTCCACTTT
clone_size: -; d_call: TRBD1; j_call: TRBJ2-1; v_call: TRBV6-5; cdr3_aa: CASSPSFRDSNEQFF; cdr3_nt: TGTGCCAGCAGTCCGTCGTTTAGGGACAGCAATGAGCAGTTCTTC
clone_size: -; d_call: -; j_call: TRBJ2-5; v_call: TRBV5-1; cdr3_aa: CASSLRPTGKETQYF; cdr3_nt: TGCGCCAGCAGCTTGCGCCCGACAGGAAAAGAGACCCAGTACTTC
clone_size: -; d_call: -; j_call: TRBJ1-4; v_call: TRBV18; cdr3_aa: CASSPAGKATNEKLFF; cdr3_nt: TGTGCCAGCTCACCAGCCGGGAAGGCAACTAATGAAAAACTGTTTTTT
clone_size: -; d_call: TRBD2; j_call: TRBJ2-7; v_call: TRBV5-1; cdr3_aa: CASSLAGGRDEQYF; cdr3_nt: TGCGCCAGCAGCTTGGCCGGAGGGAGGGACGAGCAGTACTTC
clone_size: -; d_call: TRBD1; j_call: TRBJ2-7; v_call: TRBV6-1; cdr3_aa: CASSEASIAWGYREQGIEQYF; cdr3_nt: TGTGCCAGCAGTGAAGCTTCCATCGCGTGGGGGTATAGGGAACAGGGGATCGAGCAGTACTTC
clone_size: -; d_call: -; j_call: TRBJ2-3; v_call: TRBV7-7; cdr3_aa: CASSLGTGRDTQYF; cdr3_nt: TGTGCTAGCAGCTTAGGAACCGGTCGTGATACGCAGTATTTT
clone_size: -; d_call: -; j_call: TRBJ1-3; v_call: TRBV7-9; cdr3_aa: CSSSLILDTIYF; cdr3_nt: TGTTCCAGCAGCTTAATTCTAGACACCATATATTTT
clone_size: -; d_call: -; j_call: TRBJ2-3; v_call: TRBV28; cdr3_aa: CASSLRGSTDTQYF; cdr3_nt: TGTGCCAGCAGTTTGAGAGGGAGCACAGATACGCAGTATTTT
clone_size: -; d_call: -; j_call: TRBJ2-3; v_call: TRBV4-1; cdr3_aa: CASSQEGGDTQYF; cdr3_nt: TGCGCCAGCAGCCAAGAAGGAGGAGATACGCAGTATTTT
clone_size: -; d_call: TRBD2; j_call: TRBJ2-3; v_call: TRBV2; cdr3_aa: CASSPGLAGARDTQYF; cdr3_nt: TGTGCCAGCAGCCCGGGACTAGCGGGAGCTAGAGATACGCAGTATTTT
clone_size: -; d_call: -; j_call: TRBJ2-7; v_call: TRBV5-1; cdr3_aa: CASSSWGPSYEQYF; cdr3_nt: TGCGCCAGCAGCTCCTGGGGGCCCTCCTACGAGCAGTACTTC